The rows below give T cell receptor beta chains drawn from one sample of a study of blood T cell repertoires in COVID-19. Profiled with immunoSEQ multiplex PCR; TCRdb holds only in-frame clones, not every one. Among under 300,000 clones, roughly 80% were seen once, and the ten largest hold over 4.5%. The sample comprised peripheral blood. The receptors come from a man in his sixties who had recovered from COVID-19. Each CDR3 is given with its conserved first and last residue. The D gene is left open where the match is weak. Clone size is stated in some rows and not others, as once, few, many or a class when expanded.

>NA|NA|TRBJ2-1|TRBV5-1
CASSLGGTRSYNEQFF
TGCGCCAGCAGCTTGGGCGGGACCCGCTCCTACAATGAGCAGTTCTTC
>NA|NA|TRBJ2-2|TRBV6-6
CASSYTGDTGELFF
TGTGCCAGCAGTTACACGGGGGACACCGGGGAGCTGTTTTTT
>TRBD1|once|TRBJ1-4|TRBV4-1
CASSQVGTVNEKLFF
TGCGCCAGCAGCCAAGTGGGGACAGTAAATGAAAAACTGTTTTTT
>TRBD2|NA|TRBJ2-1|TRBV6-1
CASSEGSSGRDEQFF
TGTGCCAGCAGTGAAGGATCTAGCGGGAGAGATGAGCAGTTCTTC
>TRBD1|NA|TRBJ2-7|TRBV2
CASSAWDSSSYEQYF
TGTGCCAGCAGTGCATGGGACAGTTCCTCCTACGAGCAGTACTTC
>NA|NA|TRBJ2-7|TRBV5-1
CASSLAGVRGEQYF
TGCGCCAGCAGCTTGGCAGGGGTTAGGGGCGAGCAGTACTTC
>TRBD2|NA|TRBJ2-7|TRBV14
CASSQGLAGVAYEQYF
TGTGCCAGCAGCCAAGGACTAGCGGGAGTGGCGTACGAGCAGTACTTC
>NA|NA|TRBJ1-4|TRBV11-3
CASSLDRGGTNEKLFF
TGTGCCAGCAGCTTAGATCGGGGTGGCACTAATGAAAAACTGTTTTTT
>TRBD2|NA|TRBJ2-5|TRBV6-5
CASRYYGGETQYF
TGTGCCAGCAGATATTACGGGGGGGAGACCCAGTACTTC
>TRBD2|NA|TRBJ2-7|TRBV18
CASSPGLAGGMGSYEQYF
TGTGCCAGCTCACCGGGACTAGCGGGGGGGATGGGCTCCTACGAGCAGTACTTC
>NA|NA|TRBJ1-2|TRBV10-3
CAIRKSREHYGYTF
TGTGCCATCAGGAAATCCAGGGAACACTATGGCTACACCTTC
>TRBD2|few|TRBJ2-3|TRBV9
CASSWTSGGDTQYF
TGTGCCAGCAGCTGGACTAGCGGGGGGGATACGCAGTATTTT
>TRBD1|NA|TRBJ2-7|TRBV27
CASSLLGQGTYEQYF
TGTGCCAGCAGTTTATTGGGACAGGGTACGTACGAGCAGTACTTC
>NA|NA|TRBJ2-3|TRBV3-1/TRBV3-2
CASRNPLFRRGTDTQYF
TGTGCCAGCCGCAATCCCCTCTTCCGGCGGGGCACAGATACGCAGTATTTT
>NA|few|TRBJ1-5|TRBV3-1/TRBV3-2
CASSTGGNQPQHF
TGTGCCAGTTCGACAGGCGGGAATCAGCCCCAGCATTTT
>NA|NA|TRBJ2-1|TRBV2
CASTRTSSGEQFF
TGTGCCAGCACTCGAACTAGCTCTGGCGAGCAGTTCTTC
>TRBD2|NA|TRBJ2-7|TRBV2
CASSERLAGAALYEQYF
TGTGCCAGCAGTGAACGACTAGCGGGGGCCGCACTCTACGAGCAGTACTTC
>NA|NA|TRBJ2-5|TRBV7-9
CASSSSGIETQYF
TGTGCCAGCAGCAGTTCGGGGATCGAGACCCAGTACTTC
>TRBD1|NA|TRBJ2-3|TRBV19
CASSSRQGGYTDTQYF
TGTGCCAGTAGTTCCCGACAGGGGGGTTACACAGATACGCAGTATTTT
>TRBD1|NA|TRBJ2-7|TRBV6-5
CASRDRGLGEQYF
TGTGCCAGCCGAGACAGGGGCTTGGGGGAGCAGTACTTC
>TRBD1|NA|TRBJ2-7|TRBV5-5
CASTSGTGSYEQYF
TGTGCCAGCACTTCCGGGACAGGGTCCTACGAGCAGTACTTC
>TRBD2|NA|TRBJ2-1|TRBV7-8
CASSLTPPGGFYEQFF
TGTGCCAGCAGCTTAACCCCTCCGGGAGGCTTCTATGAGCAGTTCTTC
>TRBD1|NA|TRBJ1-1|TRBV29-1
CSVAGQGHREAFF
TGCAGCGTCGCGGGACAGGGCCACCGTGAAGCTTTCTTT
>TRBD2|NA|TRBJ2-2|TRBV27
CASSLWEGNTGELFF
TGTGCCAGCAGTTTATGGGAGGGGAACACCGGGGAGCTGTTTTTT
>NA|NA|TRBJ2-1|TRBV5-1
CASSLGTNNEQFF
TGCGCCAGCAGCTTGGGGACTAACAATGAGCAGTTCTTC
>NA|NA|TRBJ1-2|TRBV27
CASSLLGGNYGYTF
TGTGCCAGCAGTTTACTCGGCGGGAACTATGGCTACACCTTC
>TRBD2|NA|TRBJ2-5|TRBV5-4
CASSGGGGPETQYF
TGTGCCAGCAGCGGGGGGGGAGGGCCGGAGACCCAGTACTTC